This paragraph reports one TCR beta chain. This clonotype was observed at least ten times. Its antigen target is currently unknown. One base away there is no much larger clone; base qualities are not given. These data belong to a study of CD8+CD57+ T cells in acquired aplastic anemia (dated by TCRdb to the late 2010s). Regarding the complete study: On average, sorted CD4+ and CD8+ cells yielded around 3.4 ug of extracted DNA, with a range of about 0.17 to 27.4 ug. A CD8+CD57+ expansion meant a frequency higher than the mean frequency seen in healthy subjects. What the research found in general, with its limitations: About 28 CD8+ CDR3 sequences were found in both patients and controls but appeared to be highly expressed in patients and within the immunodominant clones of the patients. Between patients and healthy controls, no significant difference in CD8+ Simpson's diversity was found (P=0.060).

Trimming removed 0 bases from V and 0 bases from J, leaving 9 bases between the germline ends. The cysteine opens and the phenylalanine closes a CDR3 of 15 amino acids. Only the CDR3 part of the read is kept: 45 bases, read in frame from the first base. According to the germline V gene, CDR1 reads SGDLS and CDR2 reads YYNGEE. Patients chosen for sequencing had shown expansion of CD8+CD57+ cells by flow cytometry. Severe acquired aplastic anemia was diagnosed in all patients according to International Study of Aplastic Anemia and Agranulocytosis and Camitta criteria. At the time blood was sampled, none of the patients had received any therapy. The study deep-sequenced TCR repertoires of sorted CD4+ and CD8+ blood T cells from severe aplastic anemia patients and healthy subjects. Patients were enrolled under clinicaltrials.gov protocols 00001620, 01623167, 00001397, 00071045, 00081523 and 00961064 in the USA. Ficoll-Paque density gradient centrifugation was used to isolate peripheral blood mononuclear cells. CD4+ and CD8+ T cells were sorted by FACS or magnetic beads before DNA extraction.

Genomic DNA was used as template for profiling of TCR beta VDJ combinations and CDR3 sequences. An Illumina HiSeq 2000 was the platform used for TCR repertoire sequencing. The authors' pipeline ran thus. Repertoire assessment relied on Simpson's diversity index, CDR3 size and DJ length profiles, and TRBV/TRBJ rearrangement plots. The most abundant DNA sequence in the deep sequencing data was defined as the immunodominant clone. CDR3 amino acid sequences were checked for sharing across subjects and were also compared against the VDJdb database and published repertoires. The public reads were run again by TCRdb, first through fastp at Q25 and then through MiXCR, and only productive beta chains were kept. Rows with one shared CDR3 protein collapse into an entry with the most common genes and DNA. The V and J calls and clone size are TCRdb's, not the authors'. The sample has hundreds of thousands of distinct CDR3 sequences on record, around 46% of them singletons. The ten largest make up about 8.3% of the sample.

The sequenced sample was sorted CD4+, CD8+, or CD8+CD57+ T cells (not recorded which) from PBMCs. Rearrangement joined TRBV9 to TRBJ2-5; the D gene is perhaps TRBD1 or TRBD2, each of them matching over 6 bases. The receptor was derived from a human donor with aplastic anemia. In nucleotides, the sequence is TGTGCCAGCAGCGTAGGGCGGGACAACCAAGAGACCCAGTACTTC. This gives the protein CASSVGRDNQETQYF.